This TCR beta chain was observed in a study of blood T cells in healthy people across ages. Sample-barcoded 5' priming and a J-beta primer mix drove a second PCR of about 7 to 12 cycles. TCRdb processed the 5' RACE reads anew with MiXCR; each CDR3 protein has one entry. The sample consists of about 1.1 million distinct CDR3 sequences, more than 30% of them appearing once. Each donor gave ten milliliters of peripheral blood. Study findings and constraints: Among long-lived donors, naive CD4+ cells were more numerous and diversity higher than in aged donors.

As to this clonotype: Its antigen is unknown.

This receptor was taken from a young man in good health. Sequenced material: blood.

DNA of the CDR3: TGTGCCAGCAGTTACTCGAAAAGGGGTATTGAGTTCTTC. Translated, it gives CASSYSKRGIEFF. This rearrangement joins TRBV6-6 to TRBJ2-1; weak D call: TRBD1 (5 bases). V was shortened by 0 bases and J by 14 bases, with 14 bases between the two germline ends. Per the germline V gene, CDR1 is MNHNY and CDR2 is SVGAGI (reference sequence). This CDR3 has 13 residues.